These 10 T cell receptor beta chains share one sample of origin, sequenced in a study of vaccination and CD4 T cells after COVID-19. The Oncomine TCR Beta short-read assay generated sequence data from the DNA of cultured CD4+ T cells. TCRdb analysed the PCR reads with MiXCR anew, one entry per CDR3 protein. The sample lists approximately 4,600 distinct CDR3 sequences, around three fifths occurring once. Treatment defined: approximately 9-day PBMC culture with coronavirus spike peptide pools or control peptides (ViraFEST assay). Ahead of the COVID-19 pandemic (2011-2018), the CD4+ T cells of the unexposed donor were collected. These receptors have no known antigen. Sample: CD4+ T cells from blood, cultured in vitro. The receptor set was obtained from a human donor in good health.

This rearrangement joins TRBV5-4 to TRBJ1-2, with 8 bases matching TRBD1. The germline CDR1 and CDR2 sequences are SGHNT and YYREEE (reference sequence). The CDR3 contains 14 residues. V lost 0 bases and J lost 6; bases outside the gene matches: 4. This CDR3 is CASSLGTGWDGYTF. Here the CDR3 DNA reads TGTGCCAGCAGCTTGGGGACAGGGTGGGATGGCTACACCTTC.

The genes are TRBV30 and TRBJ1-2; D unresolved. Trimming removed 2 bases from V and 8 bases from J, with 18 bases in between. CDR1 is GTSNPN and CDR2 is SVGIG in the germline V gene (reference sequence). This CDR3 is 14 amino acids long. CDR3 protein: CAWSRGGRTSGYTF. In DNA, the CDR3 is TGTGCCTGGAGTCGGGGAGGGAGGACGAGCGGCTACACCTTC.

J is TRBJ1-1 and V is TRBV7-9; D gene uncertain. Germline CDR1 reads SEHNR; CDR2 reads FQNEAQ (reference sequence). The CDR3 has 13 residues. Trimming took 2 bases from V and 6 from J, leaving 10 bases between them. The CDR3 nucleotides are TGTGCCAGCAGCTTAACTAGTCCACCTGAAGCTTTCTTT. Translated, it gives CASSLTSPPEAFF.

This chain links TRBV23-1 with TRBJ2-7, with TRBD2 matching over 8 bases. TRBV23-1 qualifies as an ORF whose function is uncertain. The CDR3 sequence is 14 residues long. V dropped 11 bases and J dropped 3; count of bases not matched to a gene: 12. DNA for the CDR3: TGCGCCGGCCCAGGGCGGGGGGTGAACTACGAGCAGTACTTC. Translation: CAGPGRGVNYEQYF.

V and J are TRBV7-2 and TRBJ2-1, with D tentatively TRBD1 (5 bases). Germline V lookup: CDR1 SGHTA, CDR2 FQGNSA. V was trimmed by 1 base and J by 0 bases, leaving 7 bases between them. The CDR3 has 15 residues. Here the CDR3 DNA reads TGTGCCAGCAGCTTAGAAAGGGGCTCCTACAATGAGCAGTTCTTC. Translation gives CASSLERGSYNEQFF.

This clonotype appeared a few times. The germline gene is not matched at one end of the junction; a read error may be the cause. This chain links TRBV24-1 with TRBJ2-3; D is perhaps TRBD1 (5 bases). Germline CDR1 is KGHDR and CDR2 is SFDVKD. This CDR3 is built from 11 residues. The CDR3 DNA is TGTGCCACCCAGGCTACAGGTACGCAGTATTTT. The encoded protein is CATQATGTQYF.

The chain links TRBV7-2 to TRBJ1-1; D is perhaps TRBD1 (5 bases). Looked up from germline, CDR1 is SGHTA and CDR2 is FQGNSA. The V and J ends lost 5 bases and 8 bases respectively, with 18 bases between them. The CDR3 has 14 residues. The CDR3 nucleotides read TGTGCCAGCAGCCATAATCCAGGGTTGTGGGAAGCTTTCTTT. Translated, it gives CASSHNPGLWEAFF.

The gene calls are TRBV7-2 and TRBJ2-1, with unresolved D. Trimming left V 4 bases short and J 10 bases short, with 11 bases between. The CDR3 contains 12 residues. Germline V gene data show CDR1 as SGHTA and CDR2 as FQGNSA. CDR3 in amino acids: CASSSTYTEQFF. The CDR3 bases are TGTGCCAGCAGCTCCACTTATACAGAGCAGTTCTTC. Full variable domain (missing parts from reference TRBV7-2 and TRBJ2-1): GAGVSQSPSNKVTEKGKDVELRCDPISGHTALYWYRQSLGQGLEFLIYFQGNSAPDKSGLPSDRFSAERTGGSVSTLTIQRTQQEDSAVYLCASSSTYTEQFFGPGTRLTVL.

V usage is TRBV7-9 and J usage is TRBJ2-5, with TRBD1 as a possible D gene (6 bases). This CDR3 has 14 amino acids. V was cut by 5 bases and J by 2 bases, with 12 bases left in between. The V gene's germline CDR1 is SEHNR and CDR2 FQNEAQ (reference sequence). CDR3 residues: CASSRDRLQETQYF. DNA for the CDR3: TGTGCCAGCAGCCGAGACAGGTTACAAGAGACCCAGTACTTC.

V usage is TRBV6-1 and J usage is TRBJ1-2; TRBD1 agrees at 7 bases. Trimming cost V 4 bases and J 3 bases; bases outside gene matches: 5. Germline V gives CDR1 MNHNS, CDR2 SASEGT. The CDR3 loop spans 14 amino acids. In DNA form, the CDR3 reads TGTGCCAGCAGTGGGAGACAGGGAGACTATGGCTACACCTTC. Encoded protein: CASSGRQGDYGYTF.